Reported below is one TCR beta chain. Its antigen is unidentified. In the PCR, 60 Vbeta and 13 Jbeta primers were used. Source study methods: An analysis that came later counted some 85 million unique TCR beta chains, 10 million to 11 million shared. Using immunoSEQ multiplex PCR, the repertoire was profiled, and TCRdb retains in-frame clones only, with some absent. Clone size and V and J calls were adopted from that table, with D and trimming inferred from the DNA. The sample lists about 150,000 clones; approximately 78% were seen once. This specimen belongs to a study of cytomegalovirus exposure and HLA in healthy donors. Study-wide background: There were under 130 million unique TCR beta sequences, drawn from about 179 million T cells, in an earlier analysis.

General study results and limits: Prediction of most subjects' HLA-A and HLA-B alleles by TCR beta sequences was reportedly accurate. It was assumed in the presence/absence analyses that sequencing depth was roughly uniform across donors.

Germline CDR1 is SGHRS and CDR2 is YFSETQ. Trimming cost V 3 bases and J 3 bases; bases outside gene matches: 0. The CDR3 totals 13 residues. The specimen sequenced was PBMCs. The TCR sequence derives from a woman between 45 and 60 years old in good health and CMV-seropositive. The chain uses TRBV5-1 and TRBJ2-7; 10 nucleotides match TRBD1. The CDR3 is CASSWTGGYEQYF. In DNA form, the CDR3 reads TGCGCCAGCAGCTGGACAGGGGGCTACGAGCAGTACTTC.